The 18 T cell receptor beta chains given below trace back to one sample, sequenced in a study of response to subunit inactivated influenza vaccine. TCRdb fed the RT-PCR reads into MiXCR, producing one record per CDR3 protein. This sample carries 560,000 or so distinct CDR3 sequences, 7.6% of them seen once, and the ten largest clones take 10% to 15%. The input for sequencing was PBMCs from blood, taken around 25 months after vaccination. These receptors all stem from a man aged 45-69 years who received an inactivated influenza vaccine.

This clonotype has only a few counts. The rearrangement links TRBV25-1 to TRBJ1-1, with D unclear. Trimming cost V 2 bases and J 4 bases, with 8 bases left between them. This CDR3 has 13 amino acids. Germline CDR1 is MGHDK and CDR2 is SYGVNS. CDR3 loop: CASSEGEGTEAFF. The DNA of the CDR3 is TGTGCCAGCAGTGAAGGGGAGGGCACTGAAGCTTTCTTT.

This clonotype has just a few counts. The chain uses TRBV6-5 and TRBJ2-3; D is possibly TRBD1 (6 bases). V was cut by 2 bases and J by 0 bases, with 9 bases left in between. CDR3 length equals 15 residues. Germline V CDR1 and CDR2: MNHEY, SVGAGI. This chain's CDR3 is CASSYLGQSTDTQYF. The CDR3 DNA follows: TGTGCCAGCAGTTACCTAGGACAGAGCACAGATACGCAGTATTTT.

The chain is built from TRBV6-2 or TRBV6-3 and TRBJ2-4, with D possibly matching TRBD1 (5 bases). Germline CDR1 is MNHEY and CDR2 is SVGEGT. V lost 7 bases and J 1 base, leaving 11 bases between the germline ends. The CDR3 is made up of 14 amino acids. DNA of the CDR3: TGTGCCAGCAAATTCAGGGTGGCCAAAAACATTCAGTACTTC. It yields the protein CASKFRVAKNIQYF.

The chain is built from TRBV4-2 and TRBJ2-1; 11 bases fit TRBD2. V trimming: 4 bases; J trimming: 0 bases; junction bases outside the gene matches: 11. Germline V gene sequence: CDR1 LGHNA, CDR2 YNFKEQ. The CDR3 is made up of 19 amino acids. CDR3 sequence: CASSPLRASGGRSYNEQFF. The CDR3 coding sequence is TGTGCCAGCAGCCCCCTTCGGGCTAGCGGGGGGCGCTCCTACAATGAGCAGTTCTTC.

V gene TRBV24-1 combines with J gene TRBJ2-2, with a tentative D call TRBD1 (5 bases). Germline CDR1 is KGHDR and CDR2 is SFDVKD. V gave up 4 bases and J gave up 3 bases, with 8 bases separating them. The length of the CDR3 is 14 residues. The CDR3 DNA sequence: TGTGCCACCAGTGAAGCAGGGTACACCGGGGAGCTGTTTTTT. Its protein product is CATSEAGYTGELFF.

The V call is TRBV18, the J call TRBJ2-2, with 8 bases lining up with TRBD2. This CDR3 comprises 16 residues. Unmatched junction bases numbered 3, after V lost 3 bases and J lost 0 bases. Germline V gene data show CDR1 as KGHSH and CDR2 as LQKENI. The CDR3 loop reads CASSPGTSANTGELFF. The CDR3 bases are TGTGCCAGCTCACCGGGGACTAGTGCGAACACCGGGGAGCTGTTTTTT.

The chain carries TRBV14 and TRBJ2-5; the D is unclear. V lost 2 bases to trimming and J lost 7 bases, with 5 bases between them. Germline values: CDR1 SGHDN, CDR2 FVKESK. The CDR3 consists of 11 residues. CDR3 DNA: TGTGCCAGCAGCCAATGGGGGACCCAGTACTTC. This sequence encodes CASSQWGTQYF.

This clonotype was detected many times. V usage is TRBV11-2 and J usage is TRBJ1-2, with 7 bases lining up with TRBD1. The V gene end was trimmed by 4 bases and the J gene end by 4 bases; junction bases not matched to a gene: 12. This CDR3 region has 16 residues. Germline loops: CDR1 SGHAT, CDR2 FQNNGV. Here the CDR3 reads CASSSGGQGSGYGYTF. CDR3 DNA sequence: TGTGCCAGCAGCTCAGGGGGGCAGGGGAGTGGCTATGGCTACACCTTC. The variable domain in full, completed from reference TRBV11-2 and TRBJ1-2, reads EAGVAQSPRYKIIEKRQSVAFWCNPISGHATLYWYQQILGQGPKLLIQFQNNGVVDDSQLPKDRFSAERLKGVDSTLKIQPAKLEDSAVYLCASSSGGQGSGYGYTFGSGTRLTVV.

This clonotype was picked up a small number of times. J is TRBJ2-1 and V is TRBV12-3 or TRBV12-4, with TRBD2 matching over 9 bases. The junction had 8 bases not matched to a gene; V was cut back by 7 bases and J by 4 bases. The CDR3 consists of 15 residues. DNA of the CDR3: TGTGCCAGCAAGCGTCGAGCGGGAGGTTACAATGAGCAGTTCTTC. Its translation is CASKRRAGGYNEQFF.

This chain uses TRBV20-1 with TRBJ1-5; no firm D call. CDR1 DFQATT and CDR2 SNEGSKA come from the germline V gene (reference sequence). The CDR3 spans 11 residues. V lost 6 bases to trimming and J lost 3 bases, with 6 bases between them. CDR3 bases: TGCAGTGCAATGTACAATCAGCCCCAGCATTTT. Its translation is CSAMYNQPQHF.

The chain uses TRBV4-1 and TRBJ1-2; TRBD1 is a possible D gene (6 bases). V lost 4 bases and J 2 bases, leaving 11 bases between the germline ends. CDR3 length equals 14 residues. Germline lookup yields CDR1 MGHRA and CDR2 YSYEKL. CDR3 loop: CASSPVTGNYGYTF. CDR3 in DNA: TGCGCCAGCAGCCCCGTAACAGGGAACTATGGCTACACCTTC.

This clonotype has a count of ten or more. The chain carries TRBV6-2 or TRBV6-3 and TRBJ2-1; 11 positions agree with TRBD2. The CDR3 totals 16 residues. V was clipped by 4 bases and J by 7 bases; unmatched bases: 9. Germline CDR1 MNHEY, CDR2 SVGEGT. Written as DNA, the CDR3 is TGTGCCAGCAGTTTAATTAGCGGGAGGGCCTCGAATGAGCAGTTCTTC. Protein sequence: CASSLISGRASNEQFF.

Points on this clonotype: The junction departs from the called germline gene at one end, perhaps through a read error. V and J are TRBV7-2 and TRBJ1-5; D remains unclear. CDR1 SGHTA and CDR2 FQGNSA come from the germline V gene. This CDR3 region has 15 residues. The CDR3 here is CASSLGSSRNQPRHF. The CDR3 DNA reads TGTGCCAGCAGCTTAGGTTCATCGCGCAATCAGCCCCGGCATTTT.

The CDR3 nucleotides are TGTGCCAGCAGTTACTCGGGACTAGCGGAGTATTTT. It codes for CASSYSGLAEYF. The J gene is TRBJ2-3, the V gene TRBV6-5, with 11 bases matching TRBD2. CDR1 and CDR2 from the germline V gene are MNHEY and SVGAGI. Trimming removed 0 bases from V and 13 bases from J; junction bases left unmatched: 0. The CDR3 extends over 12 amino acids.

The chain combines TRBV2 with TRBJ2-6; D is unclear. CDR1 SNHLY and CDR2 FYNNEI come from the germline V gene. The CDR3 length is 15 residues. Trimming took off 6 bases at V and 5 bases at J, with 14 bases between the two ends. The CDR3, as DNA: TGTGCCAGCAGGAGTAACGCCGTCTGGGCCAACGTCCTGACTTTC. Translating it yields CASRSNAVWANVLTF.

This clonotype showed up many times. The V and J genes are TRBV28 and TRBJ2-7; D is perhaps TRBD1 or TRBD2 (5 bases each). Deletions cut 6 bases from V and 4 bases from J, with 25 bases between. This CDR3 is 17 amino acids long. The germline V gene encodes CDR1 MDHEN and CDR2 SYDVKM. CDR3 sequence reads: CASSYTIGRDRLYEQYF. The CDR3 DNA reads TGTGCCAGCAGCTATACTATCGGCCGGGACCGTCTTTACGAGCAGTACTTC.

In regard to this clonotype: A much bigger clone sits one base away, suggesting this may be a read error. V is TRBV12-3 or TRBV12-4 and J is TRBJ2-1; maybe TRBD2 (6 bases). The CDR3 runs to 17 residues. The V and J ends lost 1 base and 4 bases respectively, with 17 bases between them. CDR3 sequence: CASSLEPSVSNYNEQFF. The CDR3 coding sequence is TGTGCCAGCAGTTTAGAGCCTAGCGTGAGTAATTACAATGAGCAGTTCTTC.

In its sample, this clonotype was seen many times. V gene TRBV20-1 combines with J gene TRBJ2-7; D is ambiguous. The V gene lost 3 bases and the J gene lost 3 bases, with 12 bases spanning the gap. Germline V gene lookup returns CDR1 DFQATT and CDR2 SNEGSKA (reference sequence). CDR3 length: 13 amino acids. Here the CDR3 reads CSASDKSDYEQYF. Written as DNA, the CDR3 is TGCAGTGCTAGCGATAAGTCGGACTACGAGCAGTACTTC.